This T cell receptor (beta chain) was captured by sequencing in a study of long-term antiretroviral therapy in people with HIV. Study outcomes and limitations: The data indicate that diversity increased after ART but remained below transplant donor controls.

The CDR3 runs to 15 residues. Germline V gene lookup returns CDR1 SQVTM and CDR2 ANQGSEA. V dropped 3 bases and J dropped 7 bases, with 21 bases sitting between them. Survey-level resolution applied to immunoSEQ assay v3.0. Sequencing was performed with immunoSEQ multiplex PCR; in TCRdb, only in-frame clones are kept and a portion is missing. The top ten hold around 10% of the sample, which has about 27,000 clones, 80% to 85% seen once. At least one PBMC sample before ART and at least two after were required. About this clone: The antigen remains undetermined.

Sequencing used unsorted PBMCs, obtained 0.8 years before starting antiretroviral therapy. This clonotype was sampled from a man in his late teens or twenties with HIV. The rearrangement links TRBV29-1 to TRBJ2-5; D could derive from TRBD1 or TRBD2 (6 bases each). The CDR3 spells CSVDRGGGLKGTQYF. DNA of the CDR3: TGCAGCGTTGATAGAGGGGGAGGCCTAAAGGGGACCCAGTACTTC.